This T cell receptor (beta chain) emerged from a study of radiotherapy plus CTLA-4 blockade in lung cancer. Overall study: The study recorded objective responses in roughly 20% of patients and disease control in approximately 31%.

Points from the study as a whole: An expansion of tumor-derived TCR clones occurred in blood after radiotherapy plus ipilimumab.

A remark on this clone: Its cognate antigen is unknown.

Data came from immunoSEQ multiplex PCR; TCRdb stores just in-frame clones and leaves some out. This sample carries tens of thousands of clones, around 85% of them seen once, and the ten largest clones take approximately 1.9%. This TCR was sampled from a human donor with non-small cell lung cancer who had a partial response to radiotherapy plus ipilimumab. Here the sequenced sample was peripheral blood, taken from a patient treated with radiotherapy plus ipilimumab.

The CDR3 is CASSRGQGRLETQYF. In nucleotides, the CDR3 is TGTGCCAGCTCTCGGGGACAGGGGAGGTTGGAGACCCAGTACTTC. This chain connects TRBV18 to TRBJ2-5, with 10 bases lining up with TRBD1. The CDR3 length is 15 residues. Germline loops: CDR1 KGHSH, CDR2 LQKENI. Unmatched junction bases numbered 9, after V lost 6 bases and J lost 5 bases.